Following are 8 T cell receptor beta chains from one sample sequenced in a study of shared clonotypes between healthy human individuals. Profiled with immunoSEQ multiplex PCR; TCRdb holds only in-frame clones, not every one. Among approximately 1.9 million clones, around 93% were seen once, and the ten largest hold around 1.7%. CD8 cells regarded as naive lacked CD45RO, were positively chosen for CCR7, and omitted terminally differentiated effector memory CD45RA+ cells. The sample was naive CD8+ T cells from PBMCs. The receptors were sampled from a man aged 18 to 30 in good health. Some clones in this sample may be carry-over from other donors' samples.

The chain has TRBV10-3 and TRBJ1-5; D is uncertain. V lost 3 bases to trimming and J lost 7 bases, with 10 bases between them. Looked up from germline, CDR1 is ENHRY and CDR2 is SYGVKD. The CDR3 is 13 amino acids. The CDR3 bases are TGTGCCATCAGTGAAGCCCCTGGACAGCCCCAGCATTTT. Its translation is CAISEAPGQPQHF.

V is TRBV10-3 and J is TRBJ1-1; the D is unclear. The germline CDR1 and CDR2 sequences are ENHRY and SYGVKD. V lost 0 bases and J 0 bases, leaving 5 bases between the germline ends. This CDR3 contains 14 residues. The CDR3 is CAISESLVNTEAFF. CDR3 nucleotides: TGTGCCATCAGTGAGTCCCTTGTGAACACTGAAGCTTTCTTT.

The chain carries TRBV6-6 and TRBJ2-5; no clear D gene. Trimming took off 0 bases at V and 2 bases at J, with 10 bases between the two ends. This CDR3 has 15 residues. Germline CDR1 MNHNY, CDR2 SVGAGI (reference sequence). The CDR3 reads CASSYSNGAQETQYF. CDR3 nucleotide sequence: TGTGCCAGCAGTTACTCGAATGGAGCTCAAGAGACCCAGTACTTC.

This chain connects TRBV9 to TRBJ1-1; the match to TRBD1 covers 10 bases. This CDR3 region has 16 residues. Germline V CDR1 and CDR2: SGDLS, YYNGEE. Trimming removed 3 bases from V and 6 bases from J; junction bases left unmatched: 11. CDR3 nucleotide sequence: TGTGCCAGCAGCGCCAATCCGACAGGGGGCTCCCCTGAAGCTTTCTTT. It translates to CASSANPTGGSPEAFF.

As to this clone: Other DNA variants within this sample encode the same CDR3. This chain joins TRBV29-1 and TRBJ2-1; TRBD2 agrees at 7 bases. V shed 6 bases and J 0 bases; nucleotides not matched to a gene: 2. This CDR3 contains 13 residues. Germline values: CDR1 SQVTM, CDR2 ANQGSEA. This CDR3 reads CSVGGFSYNEQFF. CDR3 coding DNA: TGCAGCGTGGGGGGGTTCTCCTACAATGAGCAGTTCTTC.

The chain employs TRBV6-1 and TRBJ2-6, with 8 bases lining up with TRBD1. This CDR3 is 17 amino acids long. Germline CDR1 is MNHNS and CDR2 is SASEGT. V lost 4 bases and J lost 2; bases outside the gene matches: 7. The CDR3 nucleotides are TGTGCCAGCAGTGTTCTTACAGGGGGAGCTGGGGCCAACGTCCTGACTTTC. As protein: CASSVLTGGAGANVLTF.

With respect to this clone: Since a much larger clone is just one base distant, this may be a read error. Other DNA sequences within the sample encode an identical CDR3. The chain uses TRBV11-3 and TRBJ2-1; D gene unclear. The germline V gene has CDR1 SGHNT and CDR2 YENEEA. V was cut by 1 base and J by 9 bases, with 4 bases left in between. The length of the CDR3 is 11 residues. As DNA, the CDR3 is TGTGCCAGCAGCTTAGGGGGTGAGCAGTTCTTC. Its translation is CASSLGGEQFF.

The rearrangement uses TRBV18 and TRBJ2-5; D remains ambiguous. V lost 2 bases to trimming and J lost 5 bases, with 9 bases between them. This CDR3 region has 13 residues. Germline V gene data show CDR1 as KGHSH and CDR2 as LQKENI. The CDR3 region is CASSPVRSETQYF. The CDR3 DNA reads TGTGCCAGCTCACCAGTCCGATCGGAGACCCAGTACTTC. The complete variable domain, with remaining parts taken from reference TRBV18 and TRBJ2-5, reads NAGVMQNPRHLVRRRGQEARLRCSPMKGHSHVYWYRQLPEEGLKFMVYLQKENIIDESGMPKERFSAEFPKEGPSILRIQQVVRGDSAAYFCASSPVRSETQYFGPGTRLLVL.